A selection of T cell receptor beta chains follows, all from one sample in a study of T cell changes during pregnancy in multiple sclerosis. Generated by immunoSEQ multiplex PCR, the TCRdb table keeps only in-frame clones and is missing some. Of about 72,000 clones in the sample, 80% to 95% were seen once. The sequences come from peripheral blood, collected in the first trimester of pregnancy. The receptors stem from a female donor in good health, enrolled as a control in a pregnancy study. CDR3s include the opening cysteine and the closing phenylalanine or tryptophan. Fields, in order: J gene, clone size, V gene, D gene, CDR3 protein, CDR3 DNA. D genes are given only for firm matches. Only some rows state a clone size, as once, few, many or a class for expanded clones.

j_call: TRBJ2-1; clone_size: .; v_call: TRBV10-3; d_call: .; cdr3_aa: CAISEGMGSSYNEQFF; cdr3_nt: TGTGCCATCAGTGAGGGGATGGGGAGCTCCTACAATGAGCAGTTCTTC
j_call: TRBJ2-7; clone_size: .; v_call: TRBV4-1; d_call: TRBD1; cdr3_aa: CASSRDRSSYEQYF; cdr3_nt: TGCGCCAGCAGCAGGGACAGGTCCTCCTACGAGCAGTACTTC
j_call: TRBJ1-2; clone_size: .; v_call: TRBV6-5; d_call: TRBD1; cdr3_aa: CASSYSTGGGYTF; cdr3_nt: TGTGCCAGCAGTTACTCCACAGGGGGCGGCTACACCTTC
j_call: TRBJ2-4; clone_size: once; v_call: TRBV15; d_call: TRBD2; cdr3_aa: CATSSMGGVGNIQYF; cdr3_nt: TGTGCCACCAGCTCGATGGGGGGGGTGGGAAACATTCAGTACTTC
j_call: TRBJ2-2; clone_size: .; v_call: TRBV19; d_call: TRBD2; cdr3_aa: CASPCTGGGRALFDTGELFF; cdr3_nt: TGTGCCAGTCCTTGTACCGGGGGGGGGAGGGCCTTGTTTGACACCGGGGAGCTGTTTTTT
j_call: TRBJ1-5; clone_size: .; v_call: TRBV10-2; d_call: .; cdr3_aa: CASSEPRAYQPQHF; cdr3_nt: TGCGCCAGCAGTGAACCCAGGGCTTATCAGCCCCAGCATTTT
j_call: TRBJ2-7; clone_size: .; v_call: TRBV5-5; d_call: TRBD1; cdr3_aa: CASSLAPTGGINEQYF; cdr3_nt: TGTGCCAGCAGCTTGGCCCCAACAGGGGGAATCAACGAGCAGTACTTC
j_call: TRBJ2-5; clone_size: .; v_call: TRBV6-5; d_call: TRBD2; cdr3_aa: CASSYGGRGETQYF; cdr3_nt: TGTGCCAGCAGTTACGGCGGGAGAGGGGAGACCCAGTACTTC
j_call: TRBJ2-3; clone_size: .; v_call: TRBV5-1; d_call: .; cdr3_aa: CASSLGRAYTQYF; cdr3_nt: TGCGCCAGCAGCTTGGGCAGGGCATATACGCAGTATTTT
j_call: TRBJ1-5; clone_size: .; v_call: TRBV2; d_call: .; cdr3_aa: CASTGGKAGGNQPQHF; cdr3_nt: TGTGCCAGCACGGGGGGGAAAGCGGGGGGCAATCAGCCCCAGCATTTT
j_call: TRBJ2-7; clone_size: many; v_call: TRBV27; d_call: TRBD2; cdr3_aa: CASRTSVSSYEQYF; cdr3_nt: TGTGCCAGCAGGACTAGCGTCAGCTCCTACGAGCAGTACTTC
j_call: TRBJ1-2; clone_size: .; v_call: TRBV6-5; d_call: .; cdr3_aa: CASSPVTGGGYTF; cdr3_nt: TGTGCCAGCAGTCCCGTGACAGGCGGCGGCTACACCTTC
j_call: TRBJ1-1; clone_size: .; v_call: TRBV5-1; d_call: .; cdr3_aa: CASSSTGNTEAFF; cdr3_nt: TGCGCCAGCAGCTCGACAGGGAACACTGAAGCTTTCTTT
j_call: TRBJ2-5; clone_size: .; v_call: TRBV19; d_call: .; cdr3_aa: CASSIGVRETQYF; cdr3_nt: TGTGCCAGTAGTATAGGAGTGAGAGAGACCCAGTACTTC
j_call: TRBJ1-4; clone_size: .; v_call: TRBV2; d_call: .; cdr3_aa: CASIKGGGGEKLFF; cdr3_nt: TGTGCCAGCATTAAGGGGGGCGGGGGTGAAAAACTGTTTTTT
j_call: TRBJ2-1; clone_size: once; v_call: TRBV7-9; d_call: .; cdr3_aa: CASSLEQGTEQFF; cdr3_nt: TGTGCCAGCAGCTTAGAGCAGGGGACTGAGCAGTTCTTC
j_call: TRBJ1-5; clone_size: few; v_call: TRBV6-5; d_call: .; cdr3_aa: CASSYSGGGQPQHF; cdr3_nt: TGTGCCAGCAGTTACAGTGGGGGAGGGCAGCCCCAGCATTTT
j_call: TRBJ2-7; clone_size: once; v_call: TRBV5-4; d_call: .; cdr3_aa: CASSVRAGSIYEQYF; cdr3_nt: TGTGCCAGCAGCGTTCGCGCCGGGAGCATCTACGAGCAGTACTTC
j_call: TRBJ2-2; clone_size: .; v_call: TRBV28; d_call: .; cdr3_aa: CASSLGGLSTGELFF; cdr3_nt: TGTGCCAGCAGCTTGGGGGGGCTATCCACCGGGGAGCTGTTTTTT
j_call: TRBJ2-3; clone_size: .; v_call: TRBV4-2; d_call: TRBD2; cdr3_aa: CASSPGGGSTTDTQYF; cdr3_nt: TGTGCCAGCAGCCCCGGAGGCGGGAGTACCACAGATACGCAGTATTTT
j_call: TRBJ2-3; clone_size: .; v_call: TRBV2; d_call: .; cdr3_aa: CASSESSSTDTQYF; cdr3_nt: TGTGCCAGCAGTGAATCGAGCAGCACAGATACGCAGTATTTT
j_call: TRBJ2-7; clone_size: .; v_call: TRBV12-5; d_call: TRBD2; cdr3_aa: CASGFPSGTYEQYF; cdr3_nt: TGTGCTAGTGGTTTCCCTAGCGGTACCTACGAGCAGTACTTC